This T cell receptor beta chain was observed in a study of T cell responses to AZD1222 COVID-19 vaccine. Study-level results: Reportedly, close to half of spike-specific TCRs are directed against unmutated variant regions. When two AZD1222 doses had been given, Spike-specific TCR breadth and depth rose. Repertoire samples came only from after the peak T cell response. Just six AZD1222 recipients tested seropositive at baseline.

Assay: immunoSEQ multiplex PCR; the TCRdb copy retains only in-frame clones and omits some. The sample consists of about 120,000 clones, around 83% of them appearing once. Note on this clone: The target antigen is unknown.

The clonotype comes from an adult who received the AZD1222 COVID-19 vaccine. The material was peripheral blood, obtained 28 days after the second AZD1222 dose.

CDR3: CAWETRTGSGNTIYF. DNA of the CDR3: TGTGCCTGGGAGACCAGGACAGGCTCTGGAAACACCATATATTTT. This chain links TRBV30 with TRBJ1-3; TRBD1 matches at 7 bases. V lost 5 bases and J lost 0; bases outside the gene matches: 7. This CDR3 comprises 15 residues. Per germline, CDR1 GTSNPN and CDR2 SVGIG (reference sequence).